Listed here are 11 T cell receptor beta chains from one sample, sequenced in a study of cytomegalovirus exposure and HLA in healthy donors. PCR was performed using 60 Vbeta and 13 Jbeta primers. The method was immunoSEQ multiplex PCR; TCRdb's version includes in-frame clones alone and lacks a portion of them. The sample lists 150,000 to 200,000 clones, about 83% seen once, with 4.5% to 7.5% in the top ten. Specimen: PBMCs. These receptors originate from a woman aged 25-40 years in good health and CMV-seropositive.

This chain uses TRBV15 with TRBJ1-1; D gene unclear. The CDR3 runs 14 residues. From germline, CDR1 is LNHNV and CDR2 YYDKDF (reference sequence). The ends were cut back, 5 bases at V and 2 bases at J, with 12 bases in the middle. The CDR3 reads CATSAQNPNTEAFF. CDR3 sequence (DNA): TGTGCCACCAGCGCACAAAACCCTAACACTGAAGCTTTCTTT.

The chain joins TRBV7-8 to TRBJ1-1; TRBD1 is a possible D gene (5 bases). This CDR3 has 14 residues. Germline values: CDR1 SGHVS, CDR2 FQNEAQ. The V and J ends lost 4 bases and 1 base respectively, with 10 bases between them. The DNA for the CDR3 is TGTGCCAGCAGCTGGCAGGGAACGAACACTGAAGCTTTCTTT. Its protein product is CASSWQGTNTEAFF.

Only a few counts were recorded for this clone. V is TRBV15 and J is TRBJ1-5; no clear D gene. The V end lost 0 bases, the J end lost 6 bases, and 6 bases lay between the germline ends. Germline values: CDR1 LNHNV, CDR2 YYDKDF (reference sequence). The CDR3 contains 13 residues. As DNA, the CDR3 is TGTGCCACCAGCAGAGATCGCAGTCAGCCCCAGCATTTT. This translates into CATSRDRSQPQHF.

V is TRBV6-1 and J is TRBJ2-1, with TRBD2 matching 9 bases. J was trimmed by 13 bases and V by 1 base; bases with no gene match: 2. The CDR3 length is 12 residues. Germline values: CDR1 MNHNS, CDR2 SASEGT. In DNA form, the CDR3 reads TGTGCCAGCAGTGAAGTGGGACTAGCCCAGTTCTTC. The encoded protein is CASSEVGLAQFF.

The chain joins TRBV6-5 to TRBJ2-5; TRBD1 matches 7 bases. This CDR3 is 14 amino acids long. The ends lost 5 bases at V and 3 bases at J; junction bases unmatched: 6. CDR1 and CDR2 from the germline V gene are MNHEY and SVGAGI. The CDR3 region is CASSPPGTEETQYF. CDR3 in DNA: TGTGCCAGCAGTCCCCCTGGGACAGAAGAGACCCAGTACTTC.

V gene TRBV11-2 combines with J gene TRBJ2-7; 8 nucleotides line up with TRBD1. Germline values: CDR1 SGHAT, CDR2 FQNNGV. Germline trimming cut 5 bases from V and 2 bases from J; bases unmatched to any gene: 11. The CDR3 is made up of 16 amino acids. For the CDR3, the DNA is TGTGCCAGCAGCCTTAGAGGGACAGGCAACGCCTACGAGCAGTACTTC. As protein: CASSLRGTGNAYEQYF.

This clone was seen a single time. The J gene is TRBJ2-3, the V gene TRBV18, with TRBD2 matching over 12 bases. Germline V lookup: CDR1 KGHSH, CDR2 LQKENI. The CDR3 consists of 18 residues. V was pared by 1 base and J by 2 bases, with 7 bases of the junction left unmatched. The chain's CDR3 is CASSPLSTSGRLTDTQYF. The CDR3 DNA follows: TGTGCCAGCTCACCACTCTCAACTAGCGGGAGGCTCACAGATACGCAGTATTTT. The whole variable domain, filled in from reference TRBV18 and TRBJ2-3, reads NAGVMQNPRHLVRRRGQEARLRCSPMKGHSHVYWYRQLPEEGLKFMVYLQKENIIDESGMPKERFSAEFPKEGPSILRIQQVVRGDSAAYFCASSPLSTSGRLTDTQYFGPGTRLTVL.

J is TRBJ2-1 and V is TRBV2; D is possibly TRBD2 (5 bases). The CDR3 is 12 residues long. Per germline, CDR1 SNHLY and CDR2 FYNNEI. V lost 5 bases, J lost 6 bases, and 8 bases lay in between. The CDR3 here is CASSIRGNEQFF. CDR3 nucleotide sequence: TGTGCCAGCAGTATCCGGGGCAATGAGCAGTTCTTC.

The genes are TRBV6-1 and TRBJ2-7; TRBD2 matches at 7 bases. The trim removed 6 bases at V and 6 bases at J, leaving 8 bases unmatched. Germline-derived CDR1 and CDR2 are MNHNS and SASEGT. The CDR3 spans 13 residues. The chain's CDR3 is CASRRAGAGEQYF. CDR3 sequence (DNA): TGTGCCAGCAGGCGGGCGGGAGCCGGCGAGCAGTACTTC.

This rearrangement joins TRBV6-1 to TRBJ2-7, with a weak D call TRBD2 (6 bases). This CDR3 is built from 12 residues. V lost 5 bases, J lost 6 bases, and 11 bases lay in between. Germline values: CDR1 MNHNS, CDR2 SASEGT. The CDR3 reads CASSRTGGEQYF. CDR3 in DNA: TGTGCCAGCAGTAGGACCGGGGGCGAGCAGTACTTC.

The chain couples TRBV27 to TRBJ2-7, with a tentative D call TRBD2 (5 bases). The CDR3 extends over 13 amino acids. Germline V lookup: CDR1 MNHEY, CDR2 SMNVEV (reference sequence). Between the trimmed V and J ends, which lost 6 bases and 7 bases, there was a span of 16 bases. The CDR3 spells CASSPSSPGEQYF. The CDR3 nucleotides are TGTGCCAGCAGCCCTAGCTCTCCCGGTGAGCAGTACTTC.